One sample yielded the 22 T cell receptor beta chains listed below, sequenced in a study of blood T cell repertoires in COVID-19. Sequenced by immunoSEQ multiplex PCR; TCRdb stores in-frame clones only, minus some. There are some 350,000 clones in the sample; around 86% occur only once, and around 6% lies in the top ten. Material for sequencing was peripheral blood. The receptor source for this set is a woman aged 45 to 65 with COVID-19, enrolled during active disease.

CDR3 loop: CASSVQGARNTGELFF. The CDR3 DNA sequence: TGCGCCAGCAGCGTACAGGGGGCGCGGAACACCGGGGAGCTGTTTTTT. The rearrangement joins TRBV5-1 to TRBJ2-2; 9 bases agree with TRBD1. V dropped 4 bases and J dropped 1; count of bases not matched to a gene: 5. The CDR3 is 16 amino acids. The germline V gene encodes CDR1 SGHRS and CDR2 YFSETQ.

This clone turned up a few times. Distinct nucleotide sequences in the sample also encode this CDR3. The CDR3, as DNA: TGTGCCAGTAGACCTCGACAGGGGGTTGCCGGGGAGCTGTTTTTT. This codes for CASRPRQGVAGELFF. The chain recombines TRBV19 with TRBJ2-2; 9 bases match TRBD1. V lost 6 bases, J lost 6 bases, and 8 bases stayed unmatched. This CDR3 has 15 amino acids. CDR1 and CDR2 from the germline V gene are LNHDA and SQIVND (reference sequence).

The chain employs TRBV9 and TRBJ1-2; D might be TRBD1 (5 bases). Trimming left V 0 bases short and J 2 bases short, with 8 bases between. Per the germline V gene, CDR1 is SGDLS and CDR2 is YYNGEE. The CDR3 runs 14 residues. The CDR3 DNA reads TGTGCCAGCAGCGTAGGCGACAGCAACTATGGCTACACCTTC. This encodes CASSVGDSNYGYTF.

The chain recombines TRBV4-2 with TRBJ1-1; D uncertain. V was cut by 0 bases and J by 3 bases, with 17 bases left in between. The V gene's germline CDR1 is LGHNA and CDR2 YNFKEQ. The CDR3 loop spans 17 amino acids. This CDR3 reads CASSQEGRASLDTEAFF. CDR3 DNA: TGTGCCAGCAGCCAAGAAGGGAGAGCATCTTTGGACACTGAAGCTTTCTTT.

Written as DNA, the CDR3 is TGTGCCAGCAGTCAGGCCGGGGGACTCGGGAAGGCTTTCTTT. Its translation is CASSQAGGLGKAFF. J is TRBJ1-1 and V is TRBV6-2 or TRBV6-3; tentatively, D is TRBD1 (5 bases). V shed 5 bases and J shed 11 bases, with 21 bases lying between them. From germline, CDR1 is MNHEY and CDR2 SVGEGT. The CDR3 has 14 residues.

The J gene is TRBJ2-7, the V gene TRBV3-1 (or the pseudogene TRBV3-2); 9 bases agree with TRBD2. This CDR3 has 15 residues. Unmatched junction bases numbered 8, after V lost 4 bases and J lost 4 bases. Germline V gene data show CDR1 as LGHDT and CDR2 as YNNKEL (reference sequence). The CDR3 DNA follows: TGTGCCAGCAGCCGCGGGGCGGGAGGGCCGTACGAGCAGTACTTC. Its translation: CASSRGAGGPYEQYF.

The V call is TRBV21-1, the J call TRBJ1-1; the DNA was not compared with TRBD1, the D call given in the table. TRBV21-1 is recorded as a pseudogene. This CDR3 spans 13 amino acids. CDR3: CASSSGAHREAFF. The CDR3 DNA reads TGTGCCAGCAGCTCAGGGGCACACAGGGAGGCTTTCTTT.

This chain connects TRBV19 to TRBJ2-7; 7 bases agree with TRBD1. Germline loops: CDR1 LNHDA, CDR2 SQIVND (reference sequence). V was clipped by 7 bases and J by 0 bases; unmatched bases: 6. The CDR3 consists of 14 residues. The CDR3 loop reads CASMDRMSSYEQYF. DNA of the CDR3: TGTGCCAGTATGGACAGGATGAGCTCCTACGAGCAGTACTTC. The full variable domain, with the rest looked up from reference TRBV19 and TRBJ2-7, is DGGITQSPKYLFRKEGQNVTLSCEQNLNHDAMYWYRQDPGQGLRLIYYSQIVNDFQKGDIAEGYSVSREKKESFPLTVTSAQKNPTAFYLCASMDRMSSYEQYFGPGTRLTVT.

This chain links TRBV4-1 with TRBJ1-5, with no clear D. Germline CDR1 MGHRA, CDR2 YSYEKL. The CDR3 length is 12 residues. Trimming took off 6 bases at V and 3 bases at J, with 6 bases between the two ends. The CDR3 is CASSLINQPQHF. CDR3 DNA: TGCGCCAGCAGTCTTATCAATCAGCCCCAGCATTTT.

The chain has TRBV5-1 and TRBJ2-3, with 10 nucleotides matching TRBD2. In germline, CDR1 is SGHRS, CDR2 YFSETQ. The CDR3 is 17 amino acids. Trimming at V came to 0 bases and at J to 5 bases, leaving 9 bases not matched to a gene. The CDR3 sequence is CASSLVAGGYGGDTQYF. Here the CDR3 DNA reads TGCGCCAGCAGCTTGGTAGCGGGAGGATACGGGGGAGATACGCAGTATTTT. Variable domain in full (rest from reference TRBV5-1 and TRBJ2-3): KAGVTQTPRYLIKTRGQQVTLSCSPISGHRSVSWYQQTPGQGLQFLFEYFSETQRNKGNFPGRFSGRQFSNSRSEMNVSTLELGDSALYLCASSLVAGGYGGDTQYFGPGTRLTVL.

The chain joins TRBV2 to TRBJ2-7; 7 bases align to TRBD2. The trim removed 6 bases at V and 4 bases at J, leaving 9 bases unmatched. The germline V gene has CDR1 SNHLY and CDR2 FYNNEI. The CDR3 covers 14 residues. CDR3 in amino acids: CASSRLAEVYEQYF. The CDR3 coding sequence is TGTGCCAGCAGCAGACTAGCAGAAGTTTACGAGCAGTACTTC.

The V and J genes are TRBV5-1 and TRBJ2-4, with 7 bases that match TRBD1. Germline CDR1 reads SGHRS; CDR2 reads YFSETQ. CDR3 length: 14 residues. The V gene end was trimmed by 0 bases and the J gene end by 7 bases; junction bases not matched to a gene: 4. Written as DNA, the CDR3 is TGCGCCAGCAGCTTGGAGGGGGCTGGGAACATTCAGTACTTC. It yields the protein CASSLEGAGNIQYF.

The gene calls are TRBV5-1 and TRBJ2-1; a possible D gene is TRBD1 (5 bases). Trimming shortened V by 4 bases and J by 6 bases, and 11 bases separated the two germline ends. CDR3 length: 13 amino acids. Germline lookup yields CDR1 SGHRS and CDR2 YFSETQ. This chain's CDR3 is CASSQGSLNEQFF. As DNA, the CDR3 is TGCGCCAGCAGCCAGGGATCTCTCAATGAGCAGTTCTTC.

The chain has TRBV11-2 and TRBJ1-4; D remains ambiguous. The CDR3 is made up of 13 amino acids. Germline CDR1 is SGHAT and CDR2 is FQNNGV. The germline V and J ends were trimmed by 5 bases and 8 bases, with 12 bases remaining between them. The DNA of the CDR3 is TGTGCCAGCAGCACGATCCTTCGGGAAAAACTGTTTTTT. Its translation: CASSTILREKLFF.

The chain carries TRBV27 and TRBJ1-1; 8 positions agree with TRBD1. V shed 5 bases, J shed 5 bases, and the junction held 13 bases outside the gene matches. Germline lookup yields CDR1 MNHEY and CDR2 SMNVEV (reference sequence). The CDR3 extends over 16 amino acids. CDR3 bases: TGTGCCAGCAGTCGGACAGGGAAGGACCCGATAACTGAAGCTTTCTTT. Translated, it gives CASSRTGKDPITEAFF.

The genes are TRBV18 and TRBJ2-1, with D tentatively TRBD2 (6 bases). This CDR3 is built from 14 residues. V was trimmed by 6 bases and J by 4 bases, leaving 13 bases between them. In germline, CDR1 is KGHSH, CDR2 LQKENI. CDR3 nucleotide sequence: TGTGCCAGCTCCCCGGACTACGCTTACAATGAGCAGTTCTTC. Residues: CASSPDYAYNEQFF.

The rearrangement uses TRBV30 and TRBJ2-3, with TRBD2 as a possible D gene (6 bases). CDR1 GTSNPN and CDR2 SVGIG come from the germline V gene (reference sequence). V was trimmed by 3 bases and J by 0 bases, leaving 10 bases between them. The CDR3 has 14 residues. The DNA for the CDR3 is TGTGCCTGGAGAGACGGGAGAAGCACAGATACGCAGTATTTT. As protein: CAWRDGRSTDTQYF.

The rearrangement links TRBV5-1 to TRBJ2-7, with 9 bases fitting TRBD2. J was trimmed by 7 bases and V by 4 bases; bases with no gene match: 9. The CDR3 runs to 14 residues. Germline CDR1 SGHRS, CDR2 YFSETQ. CDR3 DNA sequence: TGCGCCAGCAGCGCCACTTCTAGCGGGAAAGAGCAGTACTTC. It is translated as CASSATSSGKEQYF.

This clone was seen just once. The V gene is TRBV25-1, the J gene TRBJ2-7, with 7 positions matching TRBD2. The CDR3 contains 16 residues. The trim removed 3 bases at V and 7 bases at J, leaving 15 bases unmatched. Germline CDR1 and CDR2: MGHDK and SYGVNS. CDR3 sequence reads: CASSDRRGSPGREQYF. Written as DNA, the CDR3 is TGTGCCAGCAGTGATCGCCGCGGGAGTCCGGGGCGGGAGCAGTACTTC.

The chain couples TRBV7-2 to TRBJ2-2; 10 bases fit TRBD1. There are 16 residues in the CDR3. V was clipped by 4 bases and J by 4 bases; unmatched bases: 6. The V gene's germline CDR1 is SGHTA and CDR2 FQGNSA. The CDR3 nucleotides read TGTGCCAGCAGCTACGACAGGGGGCCCTCCACCGGGGAGCTGTTTTTT. Amino acid sequence: CASSYDRGPSTGELFF.

The gene calls are TRBV19 and TRBJ1-2; 9 bases map to TRBD1. Trimming removed 7 bases from V and 8 bases from J; junction bases left unmatched: 8. The CDR3 is made up of 13 amino acids. Germline V gene lookup returns CDR1 LNHDA and CDR2 SQIVND (reference sequence). The CDR3 DNA sequence: TGTGCCAGTAATCCGGGACAGGGCCGCGGCTACACCTTC. Protein sequence: CASNPGQGRGYTF.

Remarks on this clone: Other nucleotide sequences in the sample specify the same CDR3. This sequence joins TRBV7-9 and TRBJ1-2; 7 nucleotides match TRBD1. The V segment lost 2 bases and the J segment 4 bases; nucleotides outside the gene matches: 4. This CDR3 has 14 residues. Germline V CDR1 and CDR2: SEHNR, FQNEAQ (reference sequence). The CDR3 coding sequence is TGTGCCAGCAGCTTAAGCCGGGACAGCTATGGCTACACCTTC. This sequence encodes CASSLSRDSYGYTF.